Below, one TCR beta chain is given with its context. The same CDR3 is also encoded by other DNA sequences in this sample. The data originate from a study of shared clonotypes between healthy human individuals. For each subset, genomic DNA was distributed in equal portions over several immunoSEQ plates. Each PCR replicate from the sorted subsets contained around 0.2 ug DNA, which is tens of thousands of T cell genomes. Method: immunoSEQ multiplex PCR; TCRdb's copy keeps in-frame clones and lacks some. The sample comprises approximately 2.1 million clones, approximately 93% of which are singletons, and about 0.39% rests with the top ten. Both subsets, CD45RA+ naive and CD45RA-negative memory, were split from the CD4+ cells. With 0 bases removed from V and 3 bases from J, the gap between germline ends came to 9 bases. This CDR3 is built from 14 residues. CDR1 and CDR2 from the germline V gene are SGDLS and YYNGEE.

The TCR comes from a man aged 18 to 35 in good health. Some clones in this sample may be carry-over from other donors' samples. Input material: naive CD4+ T cells from PBMCs. Subset of the sample: CD45RA+ positively selected. This chain uses TRBV9 with TRBJ1-2; D uncertain. The CDR3 spells CASSVEGRDYGYTF. DNA for the CDR3: TGTGCCAGCAGCGTAGAAGGCAGAGACTATGGCTACACCTTC.